Following are 9 T cell receptor beta chains from one sample sequenced in a study of blood T cell repertoires in COVID-19. Only in-frame clones appear in the TCRdb table, and some are missing; sequencing was by immunoSEQ multiplex PCR. The table records about 310,000 clones, 87% of them present only once. The sequenced sample consisted of peripheral blood. The receptor set was obtained from a man aged 45-60 years with active or convalescent COVID-19.

This rearrangement joins TRBV18 to TRBJ2-5, with D possibly being TRBD1 (5 bases). The germline V gene has CDR1 KGHSH and CDR2 LQKENI. CDR3 length: 14 residues. V was pared by 3 bases and J by 5 bases, with 13 bases between. The CDR3 region has the DNA TGTGCCAGCTCACCCTCTGCAGGGTCGGAGACCCAGTACTTC. Translated: CASSPSAGSETQYF. Looking up the rest from reference TRBV18 and TRBJ2-5 gives the full variable domain: NAGVMQNPRHLVRRRGQEARLRCSPMKGHSHVYWYRQLPEEGLKFMVYLQKENIIDESGMPKERFSAEFPKEGPSILRIQQVVRGDSAAYFCASSPSAGSETQYFGPGTRLLVL.

The genes are TRBV4-1 and TRBJ2-1; 7 bases map to TRBD2. Per germline, CDR1 MGHRA and CDR2 YSYEKL. V was clipped by 3 bases and J by 8 bases; unmatched bases: 4. The CDR3 length is 13 residues. The CDR3 coding sequence is TGCGCCAGCAGCCATGAAACTAGCGATGAGCAGTTCTTC. It translates to CASSHETSDEQFF.

The CDR3 DNA reads TGTGCCAGCAGCTTGACAGGGACCTACGAGCAGTACTTC. This encodes CASSLTGTYEQYF. The V call is TRBV5-4, the J call TRBJ2-7; D may be TRBD1 (6 bases). The germline V gene has CDR1 SGHNT and CDR2 YYREEE (reference sequence). V lost 1 base to trimming and J lost 2 bases, with 7 bases between them. This CDR3 has 13 amino acids.

This clone was seen more than once but under ten times. The sample contains more than one DNA sequence encoding this CDR3. The chain combines TRBV18 with TRBJ2-7; 9 bases map to TRBD1. Germline V CDR1 and CDR2: KGHSH, LQKENI. The ends lost 6 bases at V and 3 bases at J; junction bases unmatched: 3. The CDR3 totals 13 residues. CDR3 residues: CASSSTGGYEQYF. The CDR3 DNA follows: TGTGCCAGCTCCTCGACAGGGGGCTACGAGCAGTACTTC.

This clone was detected once. At one end, the junction sequence differs from germline, possibly due to a read error. The V and J genes are TRBV3-1 (or the pseudogene TRBV3-2) and TRBJ2-1, with TRBD1 matching over 9 bases. The CDR3 is 12 amino acids. Germline CDR1 reads LGHDT; CDR2 reads YNNKEL (reference sequence). CDR3 nucleotides: TGTGCCAGCAGCCAGCAGGGACAGGGCATTGTCTTC. Protein product: CASSQQGQGIVF.

CDR3 coding DNA: TGTGCCAGCAGCTTGGACCGGACTTTAACGGCTTTCTTT. It specifies CASSLDRTLTAFF. The V gene is TRBV5-8, the J gene TRBJ1-1; no clear D. V lost 0 bases to trimming and J lost 11 bases, with 14 bases between them. Germline V gene lookup returns CDR1 SGHTS and CDR2 YDEGEE. This CDR3 spans 13 amino acids. The whole variable domain, filled in from reference TRBV5-8 and TRBJ1-1, reads EAGVTQSPTHLIKTRGQQATLRCSPISGHTSVYWYQQALGLGLQFLLWYDEGEERNRGNFPPRFSGRQFPNYSSELNVNALELEDSALYLCASSLDRTLTAFFGQGTRLTVV.

Turning to this clone: The junction and the germline gene differ at one end; a read error may be behind it. This chain uses TRBV7-7 with TRBJ2-5; 8 bases align to TRBD1. The CDR3 runs to 16 residues. CDR1 and CDR2 from the germline V gene are SSHAT and FNYEAQ (reference sequence). The CDR3 DNA reads as TGTGCTAGCAGCTTAAGTCAGGGATGGACAGGGGAGACCCAGTACTTC. This translates into CASSLSQGWTGETQYF.

The CDR3 nucleotides are TGTGCCATCAGTCCCCAGTTCGGACTAGCGGGAGGAACCTCCTACAATGAGCAGTTCTTC. Its protein is CAISPQFGLAGGTSYNEQFF. The rearrangement uses TRBV10-3 and TRBJ2-1, with 14 bases matching TRBD2. The germline V gene has CDR1 ENHRY and CDR2 SYGVKD. CDR3 length equals 20 residues. V was pared by 5 bases and J by 0 bases, with 12 bases of the junction left unmatched.

The V call is TRBV30, the J call TRBJ2-1; TRBD2 matches at 12 bases. CDR1 and CDR2 (germline): GTSNPN, SVGIG (reference sequence). With 3 bases clipped from V and 8 bases from J, the junction kept 11 bases outside the gene matches. CDR3 length: 16 residues. The CDR3 DNA is TGTGCCTGGAGCCCACTCCTAGCGGGGGGGCCGTATGAGCAGTTCTTC. This encodes CAWSPLLAGGPYEQFF.